Here is one T cell receptor beta chain with its context. This sample was included in a study of blood T cell repertoires in COVID-19. As for the study in general: T cells, B-cell-depleted T cells, or PBMCs supplied cDNA or gDNA.

Source study methods: For nucleated cells, counts were estimated from reference gene primer amplification. Repertoires were generated with immunoSEQ multiplex PCR, while TCRdb's copy carries only in-frame clones and drops some. The V and J calls and the clone size are those of that table, but D and trimming were determined from the DNA. The table lists roughly 240,000 clones, approximately 84% of them singletons. This TCR was recovered from a woman aged 25-40 years who had recovered from COVID-19. The sample consisted of peripheral blood.

CDR3 region: CASRGDTDTQYF. Here the CDR3 DNA reads TGTGCCAGCAGGGGAGACACAGATACGCAGTATTTT. V gene TRBV11-3 combines with J gene TRBJ2-3, with TRBD2 as a possible D gene (5 bases). Trimming shortened V by 6 bases and J by 2 bases, and 6 bases separated the two germline ends. Germline V gene data show CDR1 as SGHNT and CDR2 as YENEEA. The CDR3 is 12 residues long.